Each of the 27 T cell receptor beta chains below was sequenced from the same sample in a study of T cells after yellow fever vaccination. TCRdb processed the 5' RACE reads anew with MiXCR; each CDR3 protein has one entry. Here the sample spans a few hundred thousand distinct CDR3 sequences, over 3.5% being singletons. The sequencing here drew on PBMCs, taken 5 days after the yellow fever booster vaccination. These receptors were obtained from a man aged 18 to 29 who received the YFV17D yellow fever vaccine.

A few counts support this clonotype. The chain combines TRBV7-3 with TRBJ2-3, with 7 nucleotides matching TRBD1. Germline V CDR1 and CDR2: SGHTA, FQGTGA. The CDR3 consists of 15 residues. V shed 4 bases, J shed 4 bases, and the junction held 8 bases outside the gene matches. CDR3 bases: TGTGCCAGCAGCTCAGGGGGTTTGAAGGCAGATACGCAGTATTTT. Its translation is CASSSGGLKADTQYF.

The sample holds a few counts of this clonotype. The chain couples TRBV9 to TRBJ2-1; 7 bases are a match to TRBD2. V shed 0 bases and J 5 bases; nucleotides not matched to a gene: 2. The CDR3 totals 14 residues. Germline V gene sequence: CDR1 SGDLS, CDR2 YYNGEE. DNA for the CDR3: TGTGCCAGCAGCGTAGACGGGGGGAACAATGAGCAGTTCTTC. It translates to CASSVDGGNNEQFF.

This clonotype was found a few times. The rearrangement links TRBV6-2 or TRBV6-3 to TRBJ2-1; 8 nucleotides align to TRBD1. The CDR3 sequence is 16 residues long. Germline assignment: CDR1 MNHEY and CDR2 SVGEGT. The junction had 11 bases not matched to a gene; V was cut back by 6 bases and J by 4 bases. For the CDR3, the DNA is TGTGCCAGCAGAGCCATCGGACAGGGAAAATACAATGAGCAGTTCTTC. It codes for CASRAIGQGKYNEQFF.

This sequence joins TRBV7-2 and TRBJ1-3; D is perhaps TRBD1 (5 bases). Per germline, CDR1 SGHTA and CDR2 FQGNSA. The CDR3 loop spans 15 amino acids. Trimming shortened V by 5 bases and J by 2 bases, and 13 bases separated the two germline ends. The CDR3 spells CASSPGGGTGNTIYF. The CDR3 DNA reads TGTGCCAGCAGCCCCGGGGGGGGAACTGGAAACACCATATATTTT.

This clonotype has ten or more counts. The chain is built from TRBV6-9 and TRBJ1-5; weak D call: TRBD1 (5 bases). V was shortened by 0 bases and J by 3 bases, with 12 bases between the two germline ends. The germline V gene encodes CDR1 MNHGY and CDR2 SVAAGI. This CDR3 contains 16 residues. CDR3 bases: TGTGCCAGCAGTTATTCGTTGGGGGACCCCAATCAGCCCCAGCATTTT. Its translation: CASSYSLGDPNQPQHF.

V is TRBV6-5 and J is TRBJ2-7; TRBD2 might be the D (5 bases). Deletions cut 0 bases from V and 3 bases from J, with 9 bases between. CDR1 is MNHEY and CDR2 is SVGAGI in the germline V gene. The CDR3 contains 14 residues. The chain's CDR3 is CASSYSREGYEQYV. Written as DNA, the CDR3 is TGTGCCAGCAGTTACTCTCGGGAAGGCTACGAGCAGTACGTC.

In this sample, this clonotype turned up a few times. The V call is TRBV20-1, the J call TRBJ1-5; maybe TRBD1 (6 bases). CDR1 and CDR2 (germline): DFQATT, SNEGSKA (reference sequence). V was clipped by 1 base and J by 0 bases, with 10 bases between them. The CDR3 runs 15 residues. The CDR3 DNA is TGCAGTGCTAGAGTGGTGGGACATAGCAATCAGCCCCAGCATTTT. Translating gives CSARVVGHSNQPQHF.

The chain carries TRBV7-8 and TRBJ1-1, with TRBD1 matching over 9 bases. The CDR3 loop spans 13 amino acids. V was pared by 5 bases and J by 11 bases, with 9 bases of the junction left unmatched. Germline V gene sequence: CDR1 SGHVS, CDR2 FQNEAQ. The CDR3 spells CASSPGQGGSAFF. The CDR3 DNA reads TGTGCCAGCAGCCCGGGACAGGGCGGTAGTGCTTTCTTT.

This clonotype was seen a handful of times. The chain is built from TRBV10-3 and TRBJ2-5; D is ambiguous. Germline CDR1 and CDR2: ENHRY and SYGVKD. V was pared by 1 base and J by 2 bases, with 5 bases between. The CDR3 length is 13 residues. For the CDR3, the DNA is TGTGCCATCAGTGAGTTGGCACAAGAGACCCAGTACTTC. Translated: CAISELAQETQYF.

This clonotype was seen many times. The V call is TRBV9, the J call TRBJ1-6; a possible D gene is TRBD1 (5 bases). The germline V and J ends were trimmed by 0 bases and 10 bases, with 11 bases remaining between them. Germline loops: CDR1 SGDLS, CDR2 YYNGEE. The CDR3 is 14 residues long. The DNA of the CDR3 is TGTGCCAGCAGCGTAGAGGACATCCCCTCACCCCTCCACTTT. Amino acid sequence: CASSVEDIPSPLHF.

The V gene is TRBV7-8, the J gene TRBJ1-4; 11 bases align to TRBD1. Germline V gene lookup returns CDR1 SGHVS and CDR2 FQNEAQ. CDR3 size: 16 residues. Trimming took 6 bases from V and 6 from J; bases not matched to a gene: 9. The chain's CDR3 is CASRPDRGRLDEKLFF. CDR3 nucleotides: TGTGCCAGCAGACCGGACAGGGGGCGGTTAGATGAAAAACTGTTTTTT.

The chain links TRBV18 to TRBJ2-3; TRBD1 matches at 8 bases. Germline CDR1 KGHSH, CDR2 LQKENI. The junction had 8 bases not matched to a gene; V was cut back by 3 bases and J by 6 bases. The CDR3 is 15 residues long. The CDR3: CASSPNTGGSDTQYF. CDR3 nucleotides: TGTGCCAGCTCACCCAACACAGGGGGGAGCGATACGCAGTATTTT.

In this sample, this clonotype turned up a few times. The V gene is TRBV4-1, the J gene TRBJ1-6; 8 bases line up with TRBD1. This CDR3 comprises 19 residues. CDR1 and CDR2 (germline): MGHRA, YSYEKL. Trimming removed 0 bases from V and 6 bases from J; junction bases left unmatched: 13. CDR3 loop: CASSQDWTRTGILNSPLHF. The CDR3 coding sequence is TGCGCCAGCAGCCAAGATTGGACACGGACAGGGATCCTTAATTCACCCCTCCACTTT.

V and J are TRBV4-1 and TRBJ1-4; D remains ambiguous. V lost 3 bases and J lost 3, with 8 bases in between. This CDR3 contains 14 residues. Germline CDR1 reads MGHRA; CDR2 reads YSYEKL. DNA of the CDR3: TGCGCCAGCAGCCAGAAGGACCCTAATGAAAAACTGTTTTTT. It is translated as CASSQKDPNEKLFF.

This clonotype was counted many times. The chain is built from TRBV20-1 and TRBJ2-3; D is ambiguous. The V gene's germline CDR1 is DFQATT and CDR2 SNEGSKA (reference sequence). The CDR3 runs to 11 residues. With 8 bases removed from V and 4 bases from J, the gap between germline ends came to 10 bases. This CDR3 reads CSPPQADTQYF. CDR3 nucleotide sequence: TGCAGTCCGCCCCAGGCAGATACGCAGTATTTT.

This clonotype has at least ten counts. The chain carries TRBV10-3 and TRBJ2-3; 10 positions agree with TRBD2. J lost 0 bases, V lost 6 bases, and 9 bases had no gene match. Germline CDR1 reads ENHRY; CDR2 reads SYGVKD. This CDR3 region has 17 residues. The CDR3 DNA reads as TGTGCCATCAGCGAGGGACTAGCGTATACGAGCACAGATACGCAGTATTTT. Its translation is CAISEGLAYTSTDTQYF.

This clonotype has a count of ten or more. This chain uses TRBV4-1 with TRBJ2-1; no definite D call. The V gene lost 0 bases and the J gene lost 0 bases, with 9 bases spanning the gap. In germline, CDR1 is MGHRA, CDR2 YSYEKL. This CDR3 has 16 amino acids. In DNA, the CDR3 is TGCGCCAGCAGCCAAGATCCGACCCGCTCCTACAATGAGCAGTTCTTC. Its translation: CASSQDPTRSYNEQFF.

This clonotype has only a few counts. This rearrangement joins TRBV6-1 to TRBJ1-2, with D unclear. CDR3 length: 14 residues. V shed 0 bases and J shed 2 bases, with 7 bases lying between them. CDR1 is MNHNS, CDR2 SASEGT, per germline. In DNA form, the CDR3 reads TGTGCCAGCAGTGAAGCAAAGGGAAACTATGGCTACACCTTC. Its translation: CASSEAKGNYGYTF.

This clonotype occurred many times. The chain couples TRBV18 to TRBJ2-7; the match to TRBD1 covers 9 bases. Germline CDR1 and CDR2: KGHSH and LQKENI. The V gene end was trimmed by 4 bases and the J gene end by 5 bases; junction bases not matched to a gene: 9. This CDR3 is built from 15 residues. CDR3 DNA sequence: TGTGCCAGCTCACGTTCCGGGACAGGGAGGAACGAGCAGTACTTC. It translates to CASSRSGTGRNEQYF. Full variable domain (remainder filled in from reference TRBV18 and TRBJ2-7): NAGVMQNPRHLVRRRGQEARLRCSPMKGHSHVYWYRQLPEEGLKFMVYLQKENIIDESGMPKERFSAEFPKEGPSILRIQQVVRGDSAAYFCASSRSGTGRNEQYFGPGTRLTVT.

This clonotype was seen repeatedly, ten times or more. The gene calls are TRBV29-1 and TRBJ2-3; D gene ambiguous. This CDR3 has 12 amino acids. The germline V gene encodes CDR1 SQVTM and CDR2 ANQGSEA. Trimming removed 3 bases from V and 4 bases from J, with 8 bases in between. The CDR3 DNA reads as TGCAGCGTTGACCCTACAGCAGATACGCAGTATTTT. This codes for CSVDPTADTQYF.

V and J are TRBV24-1 and TRBJ1-5; D call uncertain. With 9 bases removed from V and 3 bases from J, the gap between germline ends came to 17 bases. This CDR3 has 15 residues. The germline V gene has CDR1 KGHDR and CDR2 SFDVKD. The CDR3: CATVGHGVPNQPQHF. The CDR3 bases are TGTGCCACCGTTGGGCATGGGGTACCCAATCAGCCCCAGCATTTT.

The chain combines TRBV4-1 with TRBJ1-1; D is uncertain. This CDR3 region has 12 residues. CDR1 and CDR2 (germline): MGHRA, YSYEKL. Trimming left V 1 base short and J 8 bases short, with 8 bases between. CDR3 residues: CASSQGEREAFF. The CDR3 region has the DNA TGCGCCAGCAGCCAAGGGGAGCGAGAAGCTTTCTTT.

The chain uses TRBV29-1 and TRBJ2-7, with D perhaps TRBD1 or TRBD2 (5 bases each). This CDR3 has 12 amino acids. The germline V gene has CDR1 SQVTM and CDR2 ANQGSEA. V lost 3 bases and J lost 7, with 13 bases in between. The CDR3 DNA reads as TGCAGCGTTGATGAGGGACCCTTGGAGCAGTACTTC. Translation: CSVDEGPLEQYF.

This clonotype was seen a few times. The chain combines TRBV5-5 with TRBJ1-2; D gene uncertain. This CDR3 contains 15 residues. Germline loops: CDR1 SGHKS, CDR2 YYEKEE (reference sequence). Trimming stripped 4 bases from V and 0 bases from J, with 13 bases between. The CDR3 is CASSPVGIANYGYTF. The CDR3 coding sequence is TGTGCCAGCAGCCCCGTGGGAATCGCTAACTATGGCTACACCTTC.

In its sample, this clonotype was seen a few times. The V and J genes are TRBV12-3 or TRBV12-4 and TRBJ2-5, with D maybe TRBD2 (7 bases). Trimming removed 8 bases at V and 2 bases at J, with 18 bases between. The CDR3 is 15 amino acids. This chain's CDR3 is CASAAGAREQETQYF. The CDR3 DNA follows: TGTGCCAGCGCGGCGGGGGCGAGAGAACAAGAGACCCAGTACTTC.

The chain combines TRBV4-3 with TRBJ1-5; TRBD1 might be the D (5 bases). CDR3 length: 15 amino acids. Germline assignment: CDR1 LGHNA and CDR2 YSLEER. With 3 bases removed from V and 6 bases from J, the gap between germline ends came to 15 bases. This CDR3 reads CASSQNWGVGQPQHF. CDR3 nucleotide sequence: TGCGCCAGCAGCCAGAATTGGGGGGTTGGTCAGCCCCAGCATTTT.

This clonotype was detected only a few times. V and J are TRBV6-2 or TRBV6-3 and TRBJ2-2, with TRBD1 as a possible D gene (6 bases). V was pared by 8 bases and J by 6 bases, with 16 bases between. The germline V gene has CDR1 MNHEY and CDR2 SVGEGT. CDR3 length: 14 amino acids. In nucleotides, the CDR3 is TGTGCCAGCGCTGAAACAGGGTTCGCCGGGGAGCTGTTTTTT. Protein sequence: CASAETGFAGELFF.